The rows below give T cell receptor beta chains drawn from one sample of a study of T-cell reconstitution after alpha-beta-depleted transplantation in children. TCRdb itself ran the PCR reads through MiXCR, one entry per CDR3 protein. Counted here are about 360,000 distinct CDR3 sequences, roughly 14% occurring once; the ten biggest clones make up 4% to 5.5%. Sequenced material: PBMCs, taken from the stem cell graft. The receptor source for this set is a human donor who donated a stem cell graft to a child with Fanconi anemia. Each CDR3 is given with its conserved first and last residue. The D gene is left open where the match is weak. Clone size is not always given. Where it is, it says once, few, many or a class for expanded clones.

D	V	size	J	DNA	CDR3
TRBD1	TRBV29-1	NA	TRBJ2-4	TGCAGCGTGGGACAGGGCCAAAACATTCAGTACTTC	CSVGQGQNIQYF
NA	TRBV7-9	few	TRBJ2-7	TGTGCCAGCAGCTCCCGGACGGGGCTGGAAACCTACGAGCAGTACTTC	CASSSRTGLETYEQYF
NA	TRBV3-1	many	TRBJ1-1	TGTGCCAGCAGCCAAGTCAGACAGGCAGAAGCTTTCTTT	CASSQVRQAEAFF
TRBD2	TRBV4-3	few	TRBJ2-1	TGCGCCAGCAGCCAGGGACTAGCAATCAATGAGCAGTTCTTC	CASSQGLAINEQFF
NA	TRBV27	many	TRBJ1-2	TGTGCCAGCAGCAGGGCGGGGTCCTATGGCTACACCTTC	CASSRAGSYGYTF
NA	TRBV5-1	few	TRBJ1-3	TGCGCCAGCAGCTTACAGGGAATTGGGTCTGGAAACACCATATATTTT	CASSLQGIGSGNTIYF
NA	TRBV5-1	NA	TRBJ2-1	TGCGCCAGCAGCTTGGCAGGGGACGATTACAATGAGCAGTTCTTC	CASSLAGDDYNEQFF
TRBD1	TRBV12-3/TRBV12-4	many	TRBJ1-2	TGTGCCAGCAGTTGGGGGACAGGGGGCTTTGGCTACACCTTC	CASSWGTGGFGYTF
NA	TRBV7-2	NA	TRBJ2-2	TGTGCCAGCAGCTTAGCGGGGGCAGGTTGGGCCGGGGAGCTGTTTTTT	CASSLAGAGWAGELFF
TRBD2	TRBV5-6	NA	TRBJ2-5	TGTGCCAGCACCCCGGGACTAGCGGGGCTCCAAGAGACCCAGTACTTC	CASTPGLAGLQETQYF
NA	TRBV7-9	NA	TRBJ2-7	TGTGCCAGCAGCCATGGGTACAGGGACTACGAGCAGTACTTC	CASSHGYRDYEQYF
TRBD1	TRBV6-1	NA	TRBJ1-5	TGTGCCAGCACTCAACCAGGCGTTGGGACAGGGGCCCAGCATTTT	CASTQPGVGTGAQHF
NA	TRBV12-3/TRBV12-4	many	TRBJ2-3	TGTGCCAGCAGTTCATCTCCAGGATGGGGCCACCTTAGCACAGATACGCAGTATTTT	CASSSSPGWGHLSTDTQYF
NA	TRBV4-2	many	TRBJ2-1	TGTGCCAGCAGCCAAGAGGTGGAAACTCACTCCTACAATGAGCAGTTCTTC	CASSQEVETHSYNEQFF
NA	TRBV12-3/TRBV12-4	few	TRBJ1-1	TGTGCCAGCAGTAAGGGCCGGGTGGACAACACTGAAGCTTTCTTT	CASSKGRVDNTEAFF
TRBD2	TRBV29-1	few	TRBJ2-1	TGCAGCGTTGACACTAGCGGGGGGAGCTCCTACAATGAGCAGTTCTTC	CSVDTSGGSSYNEQFF
NA	TRBV5-6	NA	TRBJ2-4	TGTGCCAGCAGCTTAGGCCCCCCGAGAGCGGGAAACATTCAGTACTTC	CASSLGPPRAGNIQYF
NA	TRBV29-1	NA	TRBJ2-7	TGCAGCACAAAACAGGGCAGGGACGCCGAGCAGTACTTC	CSTKQGRDAEQYF
TRBD1	TRBV20-1	NA	TRBJ1-5	TGCTGTGCTCGTCCCCTAACAGGGGGGTTTGTCAATCAGCCCCAGCATTTT	CCARPLTGGFVNQPQHF
TRBD1	TRBV12-3/TRBV12-4	NA	TRBJ1-2	TGTGCCAGCAGTTTACAGGGGGCCGCGTGGGGCTACACCTTC	CASSLQGAAWGYTF
NA	TRBV7-2	many	TRBJ2-3	TGTGCCAGCAGCTTAGTGGGCCGCACAGATACGCAGTATTTT	CASSLVGRTDTQYF
NA	TRBV11-2	once	TRBJ2-5	TGTGCCAGCAGCTCCTATCCCCGCGGGGCGCACCATGAGACCCAGTACTTC	CASSSYPRGAHHETQYF
NA	TRBV19	few	TRBJ2-1	TGTGCCAGTAGTATCCTGGGATACAATGAGCAGTTCTTC	CASSILGYNEQFF
NA	TRBV11-2	many	TRBJ1-1	TGTGCCAGCAGCTGGCCTCTTGGGGAGAACACTGAAGCTTTCTTT	CASSWPLGENTEAFF
NA	TRBV10-3	many	TRBJ1-2	TGTGCCATCACCTCCTCGGGGGAAAACTATGGCTACACCTTC	CAITSSGENYGYTF
TRBD2	TRBV10-3	few	TRBJ2-1	TGTGCCATCGGGGGGGAGACGGCGGAATACAATGAGCAGTTCTTC	CAIGGETAEYNEQFF
NA	TRBV30	NA	TRBJ2-1	TGTGCCTGGAGTGCCAGTATTGAGCAGTTCTTC	CAWSASIEQFF
NA	TRBV28	few	TRBJ2-2	TGTGCCAGCAGGAGTCTTGGGGACCGGGAGCTGTTTTTT	CASRSLGDRELFF
NA	TRBV5-1	many	TRBJ2-1	TGCGCCAGCAGCTTGTCACAGGCGGGCGATGAGCAGTTCTTC	CASSLSQAGDEQFF
NA	TRBV12-3/TRBV12-4	few	TRBJ1-1	TGTGCCAGCAGTTTAGCGCTGGGGACTGAAGCTTTCTTT	CASSLALGTEAFF
NA	TRBV6-5	few	TRBJ2-2	TGTGCCAGCAGTTACTTAGGCCAGGAGAACACCGGGGAGCTGTTTTTT	CASSYLGQENTGELFF
NA	TRBV7-8	NA	TRBJ1-6	TGTGCCAGCAGCGTCGGGGCTTCGAATTCACCCCTCCACTTT	CASSVGASNSPLHF
NA	TRBV9	few	TRBJ2-6	TGTGCCAGCAGCGCGGGGGACCGCGGTCTGGGGGCCAACGTCCTGACTTTC	CASSAGDRGLGANVLTF
TRBD1	TRBV15	few	TRBJ2-4	TGTGCCACCAGCAGACGGACAGGCCTAAACATTCAGTACTTC	CATSRRTGLNIQYF
NA	TRBV3-1	NA	TRBJ1-2	TGTGCCAGCAGCCGGGGCGAGGTTGGCTACACCTTC	CASSRGEVGYTF
TRBD1	TRBV29-1	many	TRBJ1-1	TGCAGTTACAAGGGGGCCTTGAACACTGAAGCTTTCTTT	CSYKGALNTEAFF
NA	TRBV11-1	once	TRBJ1-1	TGTGCCAGCAGCTTAGGACTCAACGAAGCTTTCTTT	CASSLGLNEAFF
NA	TRBV4-3	few	TRBJ2-1	TGCGCCAGCAGCCAAGAGGACAGCACCTACAATGAGCAGTTCTTC	CASSQEDSTYNEQFF
NA	TRBV20-1	many	TRBJ2-7	TGCAGTGCTAGAGATACCAGCTACGAGCAGTACTTC	CSARDTSYEQYF
NA	TRBV12-3/TRBV12-4	NA	TRBJ1-5	TGTGCCAGCAGTTTATCAGGGAAGGATCAGCCCCAGCATTTT	CASSLSGKDQPQHF
NA	TRBV4-3	NA	TRBJ1-2	TGCGCCAGCAGCCAAGATACCATAGGTTCCTATGGCTACACCTTC	CASSQDTIGSYGYTF
NA	TRBV30	NA	TRBJ1-1	TGTGCCTGGGATTTGGGCACTGAAGCTTTCTTT	CAWDLGTEAFF
NA	TRBV7-2	NA	TRBJ1-3	TGTGCCAGCAGCCCGGGGGGTAGCTCTGGAAACACCATATATTTT	CASSPGGSSGNTIYF
NA	TRBV5-1	few	TRBJ1-2	TGCGCCAGCAGCTTGTCGGCAGGGAGGGCGGATGGCTACACCTTC	CASSLSAGRADGYTF
TRBD2	TRBV15	NA	TRBJ2-3	TGTGCCACCAGCAGAGATCGCGACCGACTAGCGGGGGACCCTAGCACAGATACGCAGTATTTT	CATSRDRDRLAGDPSTDTQYF
NA	TRBV6-5	few	TRBJ1-2	TGTGCCAGCAGTCCTAACCGGGACGGCTCTTATGGCTACACCTTC	CASSPNRDGSYGYTF
NA	TRBV4-3	few	TRBJ1-5	TGCGCCAGCAGCCAAGCGGGCGGAGCAAATCAGCCCCAGCATTTT	CASSQAGGANQPQHF
NA	TRBV14	NA	TRBJ1-1	TGTGCCAGCAGCCAGGCAGGCACCCCCCCGAACACTGAAGCTTTCTTT	CASSQAGTPPNTEAFF
TRBD2	TRBV2	many	TRBJ2-2	TGTGCCAGCAGTGTCTCCAGCGGGGGGTATTCCGGGGAGCTGTTTTTT	CASSVSSGGYSGELFF